Judged by abundance, the clone carrying this T cell receptor beta chain is medium-sized. Germline V lookup: CDR1 SEHNR, CDR2 FQNEAQ (reference sequence). The CDR3 extends over 15 amino acids. The germline V and J ends were trimmed by 8 bases and 2 bases, with 15 bases remaining between them. This sample is drawn from a study of blood T cell repertoires in COVID-19. Sequenced by immunoSEQ multiplex PCR; TCRdb stores in-frame clones only, minus some. The sample lists more than 65,000 clones, approximately 80% occurring once. This receptor was taken from a woman aged 45-65 years with acute or convalescent COVID-19. The chain carries TRBV7-9 and TRBJ2-2; D unclear. Material for sequencing was peripheral blood. CDR3 amino acids: CASPSWASNTGELFF. DNA of the CDR3: TGTGCCAGCCCCTCCTGGGCTTCCAACACCGGGGAGCTGTTTTTT. Filled out from reference TRBV7-9 and TRBJ2-2, the complete variable domain reads DTGVSQNPRHKITKRGQNVTFRCDPISEHNRLYWYRQTLGQGPEFLTYFQNEAQLEKSRLLSDRFSAERPKGSFSTLEIQRTEQGDSAMYLCASPSWASNTGELFFGEGSRLTVL.